These 17 T cell receptor beta chains came from one sample sequenced in a study of response to subunit inactivated influenza vaccine. MiXCR was run by TCRdb on the RT-PCR reads, yielding one entry per CDR3 protein. The sample lists 600,000 to 700,000 distinct CDR3 sequences, about 15% seen once, with 7.6% in the top ten. The specimen comprised PBMCs from blood, sampled roughly 2 weeks before vaccination. Receptor source: a middle-aged man who received an inactivated influenza vaccine.

This clonotype occurred a few times. This chain links TRBV27 with TRBJ2-7, with TRBD1 matching 9 bases. V lost 5 bases, J lost 3 bases, and 17 bases stayed unmatched. The germline V gene has CDR1 MNHEY and CDR2 SMNVEV (reference sequence). The CDR3 consists of 18 residues. The CDR3: CASSVVGVEDRGGYEQYF. DNA for the CDR3: TGTGCCAGCAGTGTCGTGGGCGTGGAGGACAGGGGAGGCTACGAGCAGTACTTC.

The chain joins TRBV20-1 to TRBJ1-5; no definite D call. Between the trimmed V and J ends, which lost 1 base and 0 bases, there was a span of 10 bases. The V gene's germline CDR1 is DFQATT and CDR2 SNEGSKA (reference sequence). This CDR3 has 15 amino acids. CDR3 in DNA: TGCAGTGCTAGAGCCCCCCGACGTAGCAATCAGCCCCAGCATTTT. Translated, it gives CSARAPRRSNQPQHF.

The V and J genes are TRBV27 and TRBJ2-3; 8 bases are a match to TRBD2. The V gene end was trimmed by 6 bases and the J gene end by 10 bases; junction bases not matched to a gene: 18. This CDR3 has 16 amino acids. Germline assignment: CDR1 MNHEY and CDR2 SMNVEV (reference sequence). CDR3 coding DNA: TGTGCCAGCAGCTCCACCCCGGGACTAGGTCGGGTCGCGCAGTATTTT. Translation gives CASSSTPGLGRVAQYF.

At least ten counts were recorded for this clonotype. The V gene is TRBV7-9, the J gene TRBJ2-1; no clear D gene. Trimming took 0 bases from V and 7 from J, leaving 7 bases between them. This CDR3 has 13 amino acids. The germline V gene encodes CDR1 SEHNR and CDR2 FQNEAQ (reference sequence). The CDR3 nucleotides are TGTGCCAGCAGCTTAGCGCTTGGGAATGAGCAGTTCTTC. Its protein is CASSLALGNEQFF.

This sequence joins TRBV20-1 and TRBJ2-7; tentative D call: TRBD2 (6 bases). V dropped 0 bases and J dropped 1 base, with 16 bases sitting between them. The CDR3 is made up of 16 amino acids. In germline, CDR1 is DFQATT, CDR2 SNEGSKA (reference sequence). The DNA for the CDR3 is TGCAGTGCTAGAGATATTGGGACGGCGGGGTCCTACGAGCAGTACTTC. It is translated as CSARDIGTAGSYEQYF.

The chain has TRBV5-1 and TRBJ2-3; D uncertain. Trimming took off 2 bases at V and 6 bases at J, with 10 bases between the two ends. Germline CDR1 is SGHRS and CDR2 is YFSETQ. The CDR3 extends over 13 amino acids. As DNA, the CDR3 is TGCGCCAGCAGCTTCGGCAGAGAGGATACGCAGTATTTT. Protein product: CASSFGREDTQYF.

The chain combines TRBV7-9 with TRBJ2-1; 8 nucleotides align to TRBD1. The germline V gene has CDR1 SEHNR and CDR2 FQNEAQ (reference sequence). The J segment lost 8 bases and the V segment lost 9 bases, leaving 9 bases of the junction unmatched. The CDR3 is 13 amino acids. CDR3 nucleotides: TGTGCCAGTATCTCAGGGGGCGGCGATGAGCAGTTCTTC. It yields the protein CASISGGGDEQFF.

This clonotype was observed a handful of times. The chain uses TRBV27 and TRBJ2-7, with TRBD1 identical over 9 bases. In germline, CDR1 is MNHEY, CDR2 SMNVEV (reference sequence). The CDR3 spans 13 residues. Trimming at V came to 4 bases and at J to 4 bases, leaving 2 bases not matched to a gene. The CDR3 spells CASSWDRAYEQYF. The CDR3 nucleotides are TGTGCCAGCAGTTGGGACAGGGCGTACGAGCAGTACTTC.

Only a few counts were recorded for this clonotype. This chain joins TRBV10-3 and TRBJ2-3; D possibly corresponds to TRBD2 (5 bases). The CDR3 totals 15 residues. CDR1 ENHRY and CDR2 SYGVKD come from the germline V gene. Trimming cost V 3 bases and J 1 base, with 11 bases left between them. The DNA of the CDR3 is TGTGCCATCAGTGAAGGGCGGGTGCGCACAGATACGCAGTATTTT. This codes for CAISEGRVRTDTQYF.

This clonotype showed up just a few times. The V call is TRBV4-3, the J call TRBJ1-5; the D is unclear. The CDR3 sequence is 14 residues long. Trimming left V 0 bases short and J 4 bases short, with 7 bases between. Germline assignment: CDR1 LGHNA and CDR2 YSLEER. CDR3 DNA sequence: TGCGCCAGCAGCCAAGAAGTCGATAATCAGCCCCAGCATTTT. It translates to CASSQEVDNQPQHF.

The chain recombines TRBV7-9 with TRBJ1-3, with D unresolved. V was cut by 0 bases and J by 2 bases, with 8 bases left in between. The CDR3 extends over 15 amino acids. Per germline, CDR1 SEHNR and CDR2 FQNEAQ (reference sequence). The CDR3 DNA reads as TGTGCCAGCAGCTTAGCGCGGGGAACTGGAAACACCATATATTTT. This codes for CASSLARGTGNTIYF.

This clonotype has just a few counts. The rearrangement links TRBV6-1 to TRBJ1-6, with D maybe TRBD1 (5 bases). The CDR3 spans 13 residues. The V gene's germline CDR1 is MNHNS and CDR2 SASEGT. Trimming removed 2 bases at V and 10 bases at J, with 9 bases between. This chain's CDR3 is CASSEQGRSPLHF. CDR3 nucleotides: TGTGCCAGCAGTGAACAGGGTCGATCACCCCTCCACTTT.

This clonotype was counted at least ten times. The genes are TRBV2 and TRBJ2-3, with TRBD2 identical over 14 bases. The CDR3 consists of 13 residues. V shed 9 bases and J 5 bases; nucleotides not matched to a gene: 1. Germline V gene lookup returns CDR1 SNHLY and CDR2 FYNNEI. The DNA for the CDR3 is TGTGCCAGGGGGACTAGCGGGGGAGATACGCAGTATTTT. Its protein product is CARGTSGGDTQYF.

The sample holds a few counts of this clonotype. The CDR3 loop is CASSTYSTDTQYF. CDR3 sequence (DNA): TGTGCCAGCAGTACATACAGCACAGATACGCAGTATTTT. V and J are TRBV6-6 and TRBJ2-3; D is unresolved. Germline values: CDR1 MNHNY, CDR2 SVGAGI (reference sequence). V lost 5 bases, J lost 0 bases, and 6 bases lay in between. The CDR3 runs to 13 residues.

CDR3 nucleotide sequence: TGTGCCAGCACCTTCCATACGGGACTAGCGGGACCCTACAATGAGCAGTTCTTC. Protein sequence: CASTFHTGLAGPYNEQFF. The rearrangement links TRBV6-1 to TRBJ2-1; 13 nucleotides match TRBD2. The ends lost 7 bases at V and 2 bases at J; junction bases unmatched: 11. There are 18 residues in the CDR3. CDR1 and CDR2 (germline): MNHNS, SASEGT.

This clonotype was counted between two and nine times. V usage is TRBV10-3 and J usage is TRBJ2-1; 11 bases are a match to TRBD2. From germline, CDR1 is ENHRY and CDR2 SYGVKD. V dropped 4 bases and J dropped 4; count of bases not matched to a gene: 3. CDR3 length: 15 amino acids. This chain's CDR3 is CAISGSSGGYNEQFF. Written as DNA, the CDR3 is TGTGCCATCAGTGGATCTAGCGGGGGGTACAATGAGCAGTTCTTC.

The V gene is TRBV7-8, the J gene TRBJ2-5, with D hard to call. CDR3 length: 14 amino acids. CDR1 is SGHVS, CDR2 FQNEAQ, per germline. The V end lost 1 base, the J end lost 7 bases, and 13 bases lay between the germline ends. The CDR3 DNA is TGTGCCAGCAGCTTAGTACTCTGGGGTTGGACCCAGTACTTC. As protein: CASSLVLWGWTQYF.